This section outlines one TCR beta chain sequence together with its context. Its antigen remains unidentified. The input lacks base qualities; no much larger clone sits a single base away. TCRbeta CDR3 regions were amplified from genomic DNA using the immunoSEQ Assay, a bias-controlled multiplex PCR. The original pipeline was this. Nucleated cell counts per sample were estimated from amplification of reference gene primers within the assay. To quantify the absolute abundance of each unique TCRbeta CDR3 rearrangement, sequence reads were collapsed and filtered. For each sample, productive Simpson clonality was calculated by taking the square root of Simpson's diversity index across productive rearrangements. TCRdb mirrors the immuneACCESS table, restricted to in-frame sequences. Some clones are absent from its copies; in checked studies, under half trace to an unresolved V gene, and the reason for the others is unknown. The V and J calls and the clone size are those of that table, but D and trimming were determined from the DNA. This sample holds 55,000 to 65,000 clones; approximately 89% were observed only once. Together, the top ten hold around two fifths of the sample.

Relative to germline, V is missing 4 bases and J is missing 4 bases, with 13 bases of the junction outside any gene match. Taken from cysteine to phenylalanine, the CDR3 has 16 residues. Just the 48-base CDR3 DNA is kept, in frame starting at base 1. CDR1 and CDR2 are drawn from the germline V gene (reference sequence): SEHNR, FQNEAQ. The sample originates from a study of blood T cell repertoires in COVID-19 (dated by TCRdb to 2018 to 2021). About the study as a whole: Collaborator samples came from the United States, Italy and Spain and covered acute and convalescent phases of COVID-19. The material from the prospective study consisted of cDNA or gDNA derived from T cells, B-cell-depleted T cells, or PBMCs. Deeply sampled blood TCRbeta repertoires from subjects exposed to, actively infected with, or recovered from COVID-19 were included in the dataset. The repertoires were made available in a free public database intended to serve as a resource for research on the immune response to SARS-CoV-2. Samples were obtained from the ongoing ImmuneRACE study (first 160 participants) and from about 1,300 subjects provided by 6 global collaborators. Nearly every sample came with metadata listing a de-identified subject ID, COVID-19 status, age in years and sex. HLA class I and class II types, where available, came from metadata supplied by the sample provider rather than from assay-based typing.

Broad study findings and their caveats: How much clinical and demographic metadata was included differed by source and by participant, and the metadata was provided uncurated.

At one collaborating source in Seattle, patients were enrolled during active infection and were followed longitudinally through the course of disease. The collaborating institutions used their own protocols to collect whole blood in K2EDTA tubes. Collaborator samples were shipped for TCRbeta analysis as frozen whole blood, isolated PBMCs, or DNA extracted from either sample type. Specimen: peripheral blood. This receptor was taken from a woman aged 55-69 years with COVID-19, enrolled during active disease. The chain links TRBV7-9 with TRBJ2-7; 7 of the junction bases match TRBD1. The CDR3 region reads CASSSGLRGYLYEQYF. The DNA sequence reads TGTGCCAGCAGCTCCGGTCTCAGGGGGTATTTATACGAGCAGTACTTC.